Presented here are 4 T cell receptor beta chains from one specimen sequenced in a study of beta chain features in type 1 diabetes. The investigators reverse transcribed all of the isolated RNA, so they sequenced expressed TCRB transcripts. Clones were sequenced by immunoSEQ multiplex PCR, and TCRdb holds only the in-frame ones, with some missing. Of some 150,000 clones in the sample, 6.9% were seen once. The sample consisted of central memory CD4+ T cells from blood. These receptors all come from a woman under 40 in good health.

To note about this clone: Distinct nucleotide sequences in the sample also encode this CDR3. CDR3 amino acids: CASSSSYEQYF. The CDR3 DNA reads TGCGCCAGCAGCTCGTCCTACGAGCAGTACTTC. J is TRBJ2-5 and V is TRBV5-1; D unclear. The J call may be incorrect, as the DNA end agrees better with TRBJ2-7. This CDR3 has 11 residues. CDR1 is SGHRS, CDR2 YFSETQ, per germline.

The DNA of the CDR3 is TGTGCCAGCAGCCTAAGCCTTCGGACTGAGAGCTCTGGAAACACCATATATTTT. Its translation: CASSLSLRTESSGNTIYF. The V gene is TRBV7-8, the J gene TRBJ1-3; D not certain. Deletions cut 5 bases from V and 0 bases from J, with 20 bases between. This CDR3 is built from 18 residues. Germline CDR1 reads SGHVS; CDR2 reads FQNEAQ.

This sequence joins TRBV11-2 and TRBJ2-7; possibly TRBD1 for D (6 bases). This CDR3 region has 14 residues. The V gene lost 4 bases and the J gene lost 2 bases, with 12 bases spanning the gap. CDR1 and CDR2 (germline): SGHAT, FQNNGV. The CDR3 loop reads CASSSGHITYEQYF. The DNA of the CDR3 is TGTGCCAGCAGCTCGGGACACATTACCTACGAGCAGTACTTC. Together with reference TRBV11-2 and TRBJ2-7, the CDR3 gives the full variable domain: EAGVAQSPRYKIIEKRQSVAFWCNPISGHATLYWYQQILGQGPKLLIQFQNNGVVDDSQLPKDRFSAERLKGVDSTLKIQPAKLEDSAVYLCASSSGHITYEQYFGPGTRLTVT.

This chain uses TRBV28 with TRBJ1-1; TRBD1 aligns across 8 bases. The V gene end was trimmed by 2 bases and the J gene end by 1 base; junction bases not matched to a gene: 12. Germline CDR1 is MDHEN and CDR2 is SYDVKM. This CDR3 contains 18 residues. CDR3 sequence reads: CASSLGFLLGQGNTEAFF. DNA for the CDR3: TGTGCCAGCAGTTTAGGTTTCCTGCTCGGACAGGGGAACACTGAAGCTTTCTTT. The full variable domain, its missing parts supplied by reference TRBV28 and TRBJ1-1, is DVKVTQSSRYLVKRTGEKVFLECVQDMDHENMFWYRQDPGLGLRLIYFSYDVKMKEKGDIPEGYSVSREKKERFSLILESASTNQTSMYLCASSLGFLLGQGNTEAFFGQGTRLTVV.